A selection of T cell receptor beta chains follows, all from one sample in a study of blood T cell repertoires in COVID-19. Libraries were prepared by immunoSEQ multiplex PCR; TCRdb keeps only in-frame clonotypes and omits some of them. Of 50,000 or so clones in the sample, 85% to 90% were seen once. Sequenced sample: peripheral blood. The receptors stem from a man aged 70-80 years with acute or convalescent COVID-19. Both conserved end residues are part of each CDR3. The D gene is left open where the match is weak. Clone sizes are given selectively: once, few, many, or a class where the clone is expanded.

CDR3aa: CASSQDWGPGELFF; CDR3nt: TGCGCCAGCAGCCAAGATTGGGGGCCCGGGGAGCTGTTTTTT; j_gene: TRBJ2-2; v_gene: TRBV4-1; d_gene: .; abundance: once
CDR3aa: CASTPQTNTEAFF; CDR3nt: TGTGCCAGCACCCCACAGACAAACACTGAAGCTTTCTTT; j_gene: TRBJ1-1; v_gene: TRBV6-2/TRBV6-3; d_gene: .; abundance: few
CDR3aa: CASSLGGTGYAIEQYF; CDR3nt: TGCGCCAGCAGCTTGGGGGGGACAGGGTACGCTATCGAGCAGTACTTC; j_gene: TRBJ2-7; v_gene: TRBV5-1; d_gene: TRBD1; abundance: once
CDR3aa: CASSLSVQGNQPQHF; CDR3nt: TGCGCCAGCAGCTTAAGTGTCCAGGGAAATCAGCCCCAGCATTTT; j_gene: TRBJ1-5; v_gene: TRBV5-1; d_gene: .; abundance: once
CDR3aa: CASSLYGGTGTDTQYF; CDR3nt: TGTGCCAGCAGTTTATATGGCGGGACGGGCACAGATACGCAGTATTTT; j_gene: TRBJ2-3; v_gene: TRBV27; d_gene: .; abundance: .
CDR3aa: CAISGRQGETQYF; CDR3nt: TGTGCCATCAGTGGACGACAGGGGGAGACCCAGTACTTC; j_gene: TRBJ2-5; v_gene: TRBV10-3; d_gene: TRBD1; abundance: .
CDR3aa: CASSRTSDYGYTF; CDR3nt: TGTGCCAGCAGCCGGACTTCTGACTATGGCTACACCTTC; j_gene: TRBJ1-2; v_gene: TRBV28; d_gene: .; abundance: .
CDR3aa: CASNPRQYMNTEAFF; CDR3nt: TGTGCCAGCAATCCTAGGCAGTACATGAACACTGAAGCTTTCTTT; j_gene: TRBJ1-1; v_gene: TRBV2; d_gene: .; abundance: .
CDR3aa: CASSLQGADEQYF; CDR3nt: TGTGCCAGCAGCCTACAGGGAGCAGACGAGCAGTACTTC; j_gene: TRBJ2-7; v_gene: TRBV9; d_gene: .; abundance: .
CDR3aa: CASRDRVKSNQPQHF; CDR3nt: TGTGCCAGTCGTGACAGGGTTAAAAGCAATCAGCCCCAGCATTTT; j_gene: TRBJ1-5; v_gene: TRBV19; d_gene: TRBD1; abundance: .
CDR3aa: CASSLFFGTDIYGYTF; CDR3nt: TGTGCCAGCAGCTTGTTTTTTGGGACAGACATCTATGGCTACACCTTC; j_gene: TRBJ1-2; v_gene: TRBV5-8; d_gene: TRBD1; abundance: .
CDR3aa: CASSQSTRQRSNQPQHF; CDR3nt: TGCGCCAGCAGTCAATCTACGAGACAGAGAAGCAATCAGCCCCAGCATTTT; j_gene: TRBJ1-5; v_gene: TRBV23-1; d_gene: .; abundance: .
CDR3aa: CASSQDSSFKETQYF; CDR3nt: TGTGCCAGCAGCCAAGATTCTAGCTTTAAAGAGACCCAGTACTTC; j_gene: TRBJ2-5; v_gene: TRBV4-2; d_gene: .; abundance: few
CDR3aa: CASSFTSGGYEQYF; CDR3nt: TGTGCCAGCAGTTTTACTAGCGGGGGTTACGAGCAGTACTTC; j_gene: TRBJ2-7; v_gene: TRBV27; d_gene: TRBD2; abundance: few
CDR3aa: CASSFGNQGEKLFF; CDR3nt: TGTGCCAGCAGCTTTGGCAATCAGGGGGAAAAACTGTTTTTT; j_gene: TRBJ1-4; v_gene: TRBV7-9; d_gene: .; abundance: .
CDR3aa: CASSLSAGGYNEQFF; CDR3nt: TGTGCCAGCAGCTTATCGGCAGGGGGTTACAATGAGCAGTTCTTC; j_gene: TRBJ2-1; v_gene: TRBV11-2; d_gene: TRBD1; abundance: .
CDR3aa: CASSYSIDRGNTIYF; CDR3nt: TGTGCCAGCAGTTACTCGATTGACAGAGGAAACACCATATATTTT; j_gene: TRBJ1-3; v_gene: TRBV6-5; d_gene: .; abundance: .
CDR3aa: CASSGQYNTGELFF; CDR3nt: TGTGCCAGCAGCGGACAGTATAACACCGGGGAGCTGTTTTTT; j_gene: TRBJ2-2; v_gene: TRBV6-4; d_gene: .; abundance: once
CDR3aa: CASSLSGGNSYEQYF; CDR3nt: TGTGCCAGCAGCTTATCGGGGGGAAACTCCTACGAGCAGTACTTC; j_gene: TRBJ2-7; v_gene: TRBV7-2; d_gene: TRBD2; abundance: .
CDR3aa: CASTYSGTGGSEQYF; CDR3nt: TGTGCCAGCACCTACTCCGGGACGGGGGGCTCCGAGCAGTACTTC; j_gene: TRBJ2-7; v_gene: TRBV7-9; d_gene: .; abundance: .
CDR3aa: CASSPGQGTHSYGYTF; CDR3nt: TGCGCCAGCAGCCCAGGACAGGGGACCCATTCGTATGGCTACACCTTC; j_gene: TRBJ1-2; v_gene: TRBV5-1; d_gene: TRBD1; abundance: .
CDR3aa: CASSRGQGAREQYF; CDR3nt: TGTGCCAGTAGTCGTGGACAGGGGGCACGAGAGCAGTACTTC; j_gene: TRBJ2-7; v_gene: TRBV19; d_gene: TRBD1; abundance: few
CDR3aa: CASSTYRGVSEKLFF; CDR3nt: TGTGCCAGCAGTACCTACAGGGGAGTGAGTGAAAAACTGTTTTTT; j_gene: TRBJ1-4; v_gene: TRBV27; d_gene: TRBD1; abundance: .
CDR3aa: CASSEEGDTEAFF; CDR3nt: TGTGCCAGCAGTGAGGAGGGCGATACTGAAGCTTTCTTT; j_gene: TRBJ1-1; v_gene: TRBV6-1; d_gene: .; abundance: once
CDR3aa: CASSNTGTGFNGYTF; CDR3nt: TGTGCCAGCAGTAACACCGGCACAGGTTTTAATGGCTACACCTTC; j_gene: TRBJ1-2; v_gene: TRBV27; d_gene: .; abundance: .
CDR3aa: CASSLARTGPEQYF; CDR3nt: TGTGCCAGCTCACTTGCCCGGACAGGGCCAGAGCAGTACTTC; j_gene: TRBJ2-7; v_gene: TRBV18; d_gene: TRBD1; abundance: .
CDR3aa: CASTDDRYSGNTIYF; CDR3nt: TGTGCCAGTACCGACGACAGGTACTCTGGAAACACCATATATTTT; j_gene: TRBJ1-3; v_gene: TRBV19; d_gene: .; abundance: .
CDR3aa: CASSDFRGARRQFF; CDR3nt: TGTGCCAGCAGTGACTTCAGGGGGGCGCGCAGGCAGTTCTTC; j_gene: TRBJ2-1; v_gene: TRBV6-4; d_gene: .; abundance: .
CDR3aa: CASSPKGSNTF; CDR3nt: TGTGCCAGCAGCCCTAAGGGGTCCAACACCTTC; j_gene: TRBJ1-2; v_gene: TRBV2; d_gene: .; abundance: once
CDR3aa: CASSHETVRETQYF; CDR3nt: TGTGCCAGCTCCCACGAAACGGTCCGGGAGACCCAGTACTTC; j_gene: TRBJ2-5; v_gene: TRBV18; d_gene: .; abundance: .
CDR3aa: CASSPTSGGAGEQFF; CDR3nt: TGTGCTAGCAGCCCGACTAGCGGGGGGGCGGGGGAGCAGTTCTTC; j_gene: TRBJ2-1; v_gene: TRBV7-7; d_gene: TRBD2; abundance: .
CDR3aa: CASSDGQVGAEAFF; CDR3nt: TGTGCCAGCAGTGATGGACAGGTGGGCGCTGAAGCTTTCTTT; j_gene: TRBJ1-1; v_gene: TRBV2; d_gene: TRBD1; abundance: .
CDR3aa: CASSLTGSSYNEQFF; CDR3nt: TGTGCCAGCAGCTTAACGGGCTCCTCCTACAATGAGCAGTTCTTC; j_gene: TRBJ2-1; v_gene: TRBV7-3; d_gene: .; abundance: .
CDR3aa: CASSQPDRAHQPQHF; CDR3nt: TGCGCCAGCAGCCAACCCGACAGGGCCCATCAGCCCCAGCATTTT; j_gene: TRBJ1-5; v_gene: TRBV4-1; d_gene: TRBD1; abundance: .
CDR3aa: CASSQTGNTNYGYTF; CDR3nt: TGTGCCAGCAGCCAAACAGGAAATACTAACTATGGCTACACCTTC; j_gene: TRBJ1-2; v_gene: TRBV28; d_gene: .; abundance: .
CDR3aa: CASSRDSSYGYTF; CDR3nt: TGTGCCAGCAGTCGAGACAGCTCCTATGGCTACACCTTC; j_gene: TRBJ1-2; v_gene: TRBV7-3; d_gene: .; abundance: few
CDR3aa: CSVEGGARNEQFF; CDR3nt: TGCAGCGTTGAAGGTGGGGCGCGCAATGAGCAGTTCTTC; j_gene: TRBJ2-1; v_gene: TRBV29-1; d_gene: .; abundance: .
CDR3aa: CASSESGTAGANVLTF; CDR3nt: TGTGCCAGCAGCGAGTCCGGGACAGCTGGGGCCAACGTCCTGACTTTC; j_gene: TRBJ2-6; v_gene: TRBV5-4; d_gene: TRBD1; abundance: .
CDR3aa: CASSLVGTGGSEQFF; CDR3nt: TGTGCCAGCAGCTTAGTTGGGACAGGGGGGAGTGAGCAGTTCTTC; j_gene: TRBJ2-1; v_gene: TRBV11-2; d_gene: TRBD1; abundance: .
CDR3aa: CASRPPAPTGPFTDTQYF; CDR3nt: TGTGCAAGTCGCCCACCCGCCCCGACAGGGCCCTTCACAGATACGCAGTATTTT; j_gene: TRBJ2-3; v_gene: TRBV12-2; d_gene: .; abundance: .
CDR3aa: CASSLRWGGNSPLHF; CDR3nt: TGTGCCAGCAGCTTAAGGTGGGGGGGGAATTCACCCCTCCACTTT; j_gene: TRBJ1-6; v_gene: TRBV13; d_gene: .; abundance: .
CDR3aa: CASSLKRNYGYTF; CDR3nt: TGTGCCAGCAGCCTCAAGAGGAACTATGGCTACACCTTC; j_gene: TRBJ1-2; v_gene: TRBV14; d_gene: .; abundance: .
CDR3aa: CASSAYLGGADGNTIYF; CDR3nt: TGTGCCAGCAGTGCGTACCTAGGGGGCGCGGACGGAAACACCATATATTTT; j_gene: TRBJ1-3; v_gene: TRBV6-1; d_gene: TRBD1; abundance: .
CDR3aa: CASSVALQVGSSGNTIYF; CDR3nt: TGTGCCAGCAGCGTAGCTCTTCAGGTCGGTTCTTCCGGAAACACCATATATTTT; j_gene: TRBJ1-3; v_gene: TRBV9; d_gene: .; abundance: .
CDR3aa: CASSSLDRYNQPQHF; CDR3nt: TGTGCCAGCAGCTCCCTCGACAGATACAATCAGCCCCAGCATTTT; j_gene: TRBJ1-5; v_gene: TRBV5-6; d_gene: .; abundance: .
CDR3aa: CASSLAGQGYEKLFF; CDR3nt: TGCGCCAGCAGCTTGGCTGGGCAGGGGTATGAAAAACTGTTTTTT; j_gene: TRBJ1-4; v_gene: TRBV5-1; d_gene: .; abundance: .
CDR3aa: CASSPRLAGDYEQYF; CDR3nt: TGTGCCAGCAGCCCAAGACTAGCGGGAGACTACGAGCAGTACTTC; j_gene: TRBJ2-7; v_gene: TRBV9; d_gene: TRBD2; abundance: .
CDR3aa: CASSPVDTEAFF; CDR3nt: TGTGCCAGCTCGCCGGTGGACACTGAAGCTTTCTTT; j_gene: TRBJ1-1; v_gene: TRBV18; d_gene: .; abundance: few
CDR3aa: CASQPADRAHEAFF; CDR3nt: TGTGCCAGCCAACCTGCGGACAGGGCCCATGAAGCTTTCTTT; j_gene: TRBJ1-1; v_gene: TRBV27; d_gene: TRBD1; abundance: .
CDR3aa: CASSEVPRGATGELFF; CDR3nt: TGTGCCAGCAGTGAAGTTCCGCGGGGGGCCACCGGGGAGCTGTTTTTT; j_gene: TRBJ2-2; v_gene: TRBV2; d_gene: TRBD2; abundance: .
CDR3aa: CASSSNGQIPGYTF; CDR3nt: TGTGCCAGCAGCTCAAATGGACAGATCCCGGGCTACACCTTC; j_gene: TRBJ1-2; v_gene: TRBV5-4; d_gene: .; abundance: .
CDR3aa: CATSRDRGNTEAFF; CDR3nt: TGTGCCACCAGCAGGGACAGGGGAAACACTGAAGCTTTCTTT; j_gene: TRBJ1-1; v_gene: TRBV15; d_gene: TRBD1; abundance: once
CDR3aa: CATGHADEKLFF; CDR3nt: TGTGCCACCGGACACGCGGATGAAAAACTGTTTTTT; j_gene: TRBJ1-4; v_gene: TRBV10-3; d_gene: .; abundance: .
CDR3aa: CASSYTGTGGTNEQFF; CDR3nt: TGTGCCAGCAGTTATACCGGGACAGGGGGTACAAATGAGCAGTTCTTC; j_gene: TRBJ2-1; v_gene: TRBV6-2/TRBV6-3; d_gene: TRBD1; abundance: .
CDR3aa: CASSVERGSDYEQYF; CDR3nt: TGTGCCAGCAGCGTAGAGCGGGGGAGTGACTACGAGCAGTACTTC; j_gene: TRBJ2-7; v_gene: TRBV9; d_gene: TRBD2; abundance: .
CDR3aa: CASSTGRTGYLNEQFF; CDR3nt: TGTGCCAGTAGTACCGGCAGGACAGGGTATTTGAATGAGCAGTTCTTC; j_gene: TRBJ2-1; v_gene: TRBV19; d_gene: TRBD1; abundance: once
CDR3aa: CAWSPRAREFLQYNEQFF; CDR3nt: TGTGCCTGGAGCCCGAGAGCGAGAGAGTTTTTGCAATACAATGAGCAGTTCTTC; j_gene: TRBJ2-1; v_gene: TRBV30; d_gene: .; abundance: .